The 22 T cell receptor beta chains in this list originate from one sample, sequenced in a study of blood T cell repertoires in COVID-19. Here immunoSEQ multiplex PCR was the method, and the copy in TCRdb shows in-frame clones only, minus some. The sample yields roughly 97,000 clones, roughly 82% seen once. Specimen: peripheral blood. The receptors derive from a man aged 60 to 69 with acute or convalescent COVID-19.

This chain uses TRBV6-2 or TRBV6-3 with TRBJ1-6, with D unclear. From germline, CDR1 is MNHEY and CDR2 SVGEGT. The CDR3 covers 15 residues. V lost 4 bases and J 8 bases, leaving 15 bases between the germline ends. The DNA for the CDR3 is TGTGCCAGCAGTTCTTTCAGAGGGTGGGATTCACCCCTCCACTTT. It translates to CASSSFRGWDSPLHF.

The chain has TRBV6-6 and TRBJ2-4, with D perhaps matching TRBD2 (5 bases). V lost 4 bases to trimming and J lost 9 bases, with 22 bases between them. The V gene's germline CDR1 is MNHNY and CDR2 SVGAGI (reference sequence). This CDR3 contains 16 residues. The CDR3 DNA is TGTGCCAGCAGTTTCAACCTCGGGAAAATTTCGAGCATTCAGTACTTC. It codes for CASSFNLGKISSIQYF.

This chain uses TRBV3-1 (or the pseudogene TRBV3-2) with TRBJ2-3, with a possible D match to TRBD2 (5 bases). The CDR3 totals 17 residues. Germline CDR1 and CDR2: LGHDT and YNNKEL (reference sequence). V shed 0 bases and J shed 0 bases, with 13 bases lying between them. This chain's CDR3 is CASSQDYSGDSTDTQYF. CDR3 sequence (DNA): TGTGCCAGCAGCCAAGATTACAGCGGAGATAGCACAGATACGCAGTATTTT.

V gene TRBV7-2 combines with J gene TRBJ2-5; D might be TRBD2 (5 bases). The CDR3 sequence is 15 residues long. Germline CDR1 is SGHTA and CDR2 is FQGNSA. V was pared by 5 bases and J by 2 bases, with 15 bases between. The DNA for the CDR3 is TGTGCCAGCAGCCCGCGGCGAGGAGGTCAAGAGACCCAGTACTTC. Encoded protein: CASSPRRGGQETQYF.

CDR3 sequence reads: CASSDSTSGPEEQFF. The CDR3 DNA sequence: TGTGCCAGCAGTGACTCGACTAGCGGCCCCGAAGAGCAGTTCTTC. The chain employs TRBV6-4 and TRBJ2-1; 9 bases line up with TRBD2. This CDR3 spans 15 amino acids. The germline V gene encodes CDR1 MRHNA and CDR2 SNTAGT. The V segment lost 0 bases and the J segment 10 bases; nucleotides outside the gene matches: 7.

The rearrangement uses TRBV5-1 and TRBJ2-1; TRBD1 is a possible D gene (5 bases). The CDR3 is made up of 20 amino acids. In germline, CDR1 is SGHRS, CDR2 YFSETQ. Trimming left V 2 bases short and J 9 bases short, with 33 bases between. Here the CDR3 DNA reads TGCGCCAGCAGCTTCAAACGGTATAAGCTCGGGTTGAAGGGGCTTCTTGAGCAGTTCTTC. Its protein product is CASSFKRYKLGLKGLLEQFF.

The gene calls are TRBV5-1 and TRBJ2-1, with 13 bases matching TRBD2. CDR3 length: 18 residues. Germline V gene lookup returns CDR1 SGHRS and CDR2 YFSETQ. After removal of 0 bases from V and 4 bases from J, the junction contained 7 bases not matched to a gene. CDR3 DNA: TGCGCCAGCAGCTTGGGCGGACTAGCGGGAGTTTTATACAATGAGCAGTTCTTC. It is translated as CASSLGGLAGVLYNEQFF.

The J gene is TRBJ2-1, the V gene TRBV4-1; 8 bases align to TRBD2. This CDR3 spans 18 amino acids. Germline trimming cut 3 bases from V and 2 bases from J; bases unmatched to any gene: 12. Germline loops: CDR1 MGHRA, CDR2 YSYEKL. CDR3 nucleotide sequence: TGCGCCAGCAGCCACAAAGCGGGAGCTATCCCCACCTACAATGAGCAGTTCTTC. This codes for CASSHKAGAIPTYNEQFF.

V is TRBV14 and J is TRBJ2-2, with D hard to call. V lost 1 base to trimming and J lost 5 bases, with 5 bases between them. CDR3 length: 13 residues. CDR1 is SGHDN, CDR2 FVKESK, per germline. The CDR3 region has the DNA TGTGCCAGCAGCCAAGTCCGGACCGGGGAGCTGTTTTTT. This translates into CASSQVRTGELFF.

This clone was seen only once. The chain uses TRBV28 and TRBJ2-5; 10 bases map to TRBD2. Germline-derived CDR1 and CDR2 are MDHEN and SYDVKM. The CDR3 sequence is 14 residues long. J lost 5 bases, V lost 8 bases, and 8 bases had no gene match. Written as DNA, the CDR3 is TGTGCCAGCTGGGTCGGGACTAGCGAGGAGACCCAGTACTTC. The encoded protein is CASWVGTSEETQYF.

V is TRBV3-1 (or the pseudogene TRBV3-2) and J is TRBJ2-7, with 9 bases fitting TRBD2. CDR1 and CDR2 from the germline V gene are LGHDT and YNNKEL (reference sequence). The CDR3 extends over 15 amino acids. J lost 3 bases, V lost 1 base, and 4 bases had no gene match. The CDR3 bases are TGTGCCAGCAGCCAAGGTCGAGCGGGAGGCTACGAGCAGTACTTC. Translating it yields CASSQGRAGGYEQYF.

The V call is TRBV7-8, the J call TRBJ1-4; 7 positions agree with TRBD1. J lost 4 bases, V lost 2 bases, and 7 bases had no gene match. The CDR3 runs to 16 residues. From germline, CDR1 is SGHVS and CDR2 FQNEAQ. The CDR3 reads CASSLRQGFGNEKLFF. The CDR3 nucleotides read TGTGCCAGCAGCTTAAGACAGGGATTTGGTAATGAAAAACTGTTTTTT.

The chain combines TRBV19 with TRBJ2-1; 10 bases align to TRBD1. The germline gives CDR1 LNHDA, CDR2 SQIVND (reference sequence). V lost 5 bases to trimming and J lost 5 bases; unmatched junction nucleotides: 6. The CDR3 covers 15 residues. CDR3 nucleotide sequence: TGTGCCAGTAGTCCCCGGGACAGGGGAGACAATGAGCAGTTCTTC. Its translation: CASSPRDRGDNEQFF.

The CDR3 sequence is CASSLRQGAPTDTQYF. The DNA for the CDR3 is TGTGCCAGCAGCCTCAGACAGGGCGCCCCGACAGATACGCAGTATTTT. The gene calls are TRBV11-1 and TRBJ2-3; 7 bases align to TRBD1. With V trimmed by 5 bases and J by 3 bases, 11 bases remained unmatched. The CDR3 runs 16 residues. Germline CDR1 reads SGHAT; CDR2 reads FQDESV (reference sequence).

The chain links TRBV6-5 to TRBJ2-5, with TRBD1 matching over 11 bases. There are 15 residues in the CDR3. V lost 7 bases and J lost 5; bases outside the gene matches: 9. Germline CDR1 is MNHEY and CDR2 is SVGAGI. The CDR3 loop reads CASMSGQGAYETQYF. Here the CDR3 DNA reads TGTGCCAGCATGTCTGGACAGGGGGCGTACGAGACCCAGTACTTC.

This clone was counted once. CDR3 protein: CASSFGFGDSSEQYF. The CDR3 DNA is TGTGCCAGCAGTTTTGGTTTTGGGGACTCAAGCGAGCAGTACTTC. The chain uses TRBV27 and TRBJ2-7, with TRBD2 as a possible D gene (6 bases). The CDR3 has 15 amino acids. The V end was cut by 3 bases, the J end by 6 bases, with 18 bases between. Per the germline V gene, CDR1 is MNHEY and CDR2 is SMNVEV (reference sequence).

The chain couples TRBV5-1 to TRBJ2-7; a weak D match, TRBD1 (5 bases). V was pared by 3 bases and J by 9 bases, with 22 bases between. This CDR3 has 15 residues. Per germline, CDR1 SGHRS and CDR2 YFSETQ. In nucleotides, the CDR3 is TGCGCCAGCAGCTCGGAATCAGGGCCTCGGCTGGCGCAGTACTTC. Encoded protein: CASSSESGPRLAQYF.

CDR3 bases: TGTGCCAGCAGGTACTACTTGAATGAAAAACTGTTTTTT. Translation gives CASRYYLNEKLFF. The chain combines TRBV11-2 with TRBJ1-4; no clear D gene. CDR1 is SGHAT and CDR2 is FQNNGV in the germline V gene. V was pared by 6 bases and J by 5 bases, with 10 bases between. CDR3 size: 13 residues.

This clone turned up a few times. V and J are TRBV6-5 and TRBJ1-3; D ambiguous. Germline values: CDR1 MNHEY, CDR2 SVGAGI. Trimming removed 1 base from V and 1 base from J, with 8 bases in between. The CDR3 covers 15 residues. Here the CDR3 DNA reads TGTGCCAGCAGTTACTACAGAGAGTCTGGAAACACCATATATTTT. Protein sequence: CASSYYRESGNTIYF.

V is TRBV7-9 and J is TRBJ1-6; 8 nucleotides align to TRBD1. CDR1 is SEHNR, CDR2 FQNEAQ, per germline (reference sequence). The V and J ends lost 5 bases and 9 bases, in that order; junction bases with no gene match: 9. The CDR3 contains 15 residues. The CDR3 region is CASSGRGRGSSPLHF. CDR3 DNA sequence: TGTGCCAGCAGCGGCAGGGGGCGAGGAAGTTCACCCCTCCACTTT. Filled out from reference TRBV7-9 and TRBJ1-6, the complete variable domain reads DTGVSQNPRHKITKRGQNVTFRCDPISEHNRLYWYRQTLGQGPEFLTYFQNEAQLEKSRLLSDRFSAERPKGSFSTLEIQRTEQGDSAMYLCASSGRGRGSSPLHFGNGTRLTVT.

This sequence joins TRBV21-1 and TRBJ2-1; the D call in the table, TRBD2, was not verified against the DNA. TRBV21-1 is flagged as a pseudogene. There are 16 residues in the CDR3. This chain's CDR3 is CASSKPLSGRVNEQFF. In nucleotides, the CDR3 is TGTGCCAGCAGCAAACCCCTGAGCGGGAGAGTGAATGAGCAGTTCTTC.

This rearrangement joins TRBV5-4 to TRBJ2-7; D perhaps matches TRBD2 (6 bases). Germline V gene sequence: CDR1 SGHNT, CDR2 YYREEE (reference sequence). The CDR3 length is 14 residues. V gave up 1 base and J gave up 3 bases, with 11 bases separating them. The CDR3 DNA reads TGTGCCAGCAGCTTGTGGTTGGGGGGCTACGAGCAGTACTTC. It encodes CASSLWLGGYEQYF.